The rows below give T cell receptor beta chains drawn from one sample of a study of vaccination and CD4 T cells after COVID-19. Via MiXCR, TCRdb re-called the PCR reads, giving one row per CDR3 protein. This sample has some 25,000 distinct CDR3 sequences, with about 66% found just once. No antigen has been identified for these receptors. Sequenced material: CD4+ T cells from blood, cultured in vitro, taken after SARS-CoV-2 vaccination. These TCRs come from a human donor who received a COVID-19 vaccine. Both conserved end residues are part of each CDR3. Fields, in order: V gene, D gene, clone size, J gene, CDR3 DNA, CDR3 protein. D genes are given only for firm matches. Clone size is shown for a subset of rows, as once, few, many or a class of expanded clone.

>TRBV6-5|TRBD1|once|TRBJ1-6
TGTGCCAGCAGTTACCGATTTCCGGGACAGGGGAATTCACCCCTCCACTTT
CASSYRFPGQGNSPLHF
>TRBV6-5|NA|NA|TRBJ1-6
TGTGCCAGCAGTTACCGGGCTGGCGGGGGAAATTCACCCCTCCACTTT
CASSYRAGGGNSPLHF
>TRBV10-3|NA|NA|TRBJ1-1
TGTGCCATCAGTGATCCCAAAGGCGTGGGGACTGAAGCTTTCTTT
CAISDPKGVGTEAFF
>TRBV20-1|NA|few|TRBJ1-1
TGCAGTGCTAACACCGGGGACACTGAAGCTTTCTTT
CSANTGDTEAFF
>TRBV5-1|NA|NA|TRBJ2-3
TGCGCCAGCAGCTTGGGGGGTTCAGGCACAGATACGCAGTATTTT
CASSLGGSGTDTQYF
>TRBV15|TRBD1|NA|TRBJ2-3
TGTGCCACCAGCAGAGATCCAGGGGGCGGGGATACGCAGTATTTT
CATSRDPGGGDTQYF
>TRBV7-2|TRBD1|NA|TRBJ2-7
TGTGCCAGCAGCTTTGGATCAACGGGACAGATTGCCTACGAGCAGTACTTC
CASSFGSTGQIAYEQYF
>TRBV2|NA|NA|TRBJ1-2
TGTGCCAGCAGTGTGAACAGGGACTATGGCTACACCTTC
CASSVNRDYGYTF
>TRBV2|NA|NA|TRBJ1-1
TGTGCCAGCAGTGATAACCCATCCATGAACACTGAAGCTTTCTTT
CASSDNPSMNTEAFF
>TRBV20-1|NA|NA|TRBJ1-3
TGCAGTGCTAGAGAGGCAGGGAGGGACACCATATATTTT
CSAREAGRDTIYF
>TRBV11-2|NA|few|TRBJ2-7
TGTGCCAGCAGCTTAAACACAGTCTCCTACGAGCAGTACTTC
CASSLNTVSYEQYF
>TRBV19|TRBD2|NA|TRBJ2-2
TGTGCCAGTAGGGCGGGACTAGCGGGAAGAATTGACGGGGAGCTGTTTTTT
CASRAGLAGRIDGELFF
>TRBV20-1|TRBD1|few|TRBJ1-1
TGCAGTGCCCGACAGGGATCGAACACTGAAGCTTTCTTT
CSARQGSNTEAFF
>TRBV20-1|NA|NA|TRBJ1-1
TGCAGTGCTAGAGCCACGGTAACGAACACTGAAGCTTTCTTT
CSARATVTNTEAFF
>TRBV12-3/TRBV12-4|NA|NA|TRBJ1-2
TGTGCCAGCAGTCCACAGGAGCACTATGGCTACACCTTC
CASSPQEHYGYTF
>TRBV6-1|NA|NA|TRBJ1-3
TGTGCCATCAGTGATTCGGCAGTCTCTGGAAACACCATATATTTT
CAISDSAVSGNTIYF
>TRBV5-1|TRBD2|NA|TRBJ2-2
TGCGCCAGCAGCACACTAGCGGGGGGCTTGAACACCGGGGAGCTGTTTTTT
CASSTLAGGLNTGELFF
>TRBV10-3|NA|NA|TRBJ1-3
TGTGCCATCAGTACCCCGGGTCAGGGTTCTGGAAACACCATATATTTT
CAISTPGQGSGNTIYF
>TRBV19|NA|NA|TRBJ1-2
TGTGCCAGTAGTATAGCTACAGGGTTTCGCTATGGCTACACCTTC
CASSIATGFRYGYTF
>TRBV20-1|NA|few|TRBJ2-3
TGCAGTGCTAGTCCCCCTCAGATAAGAAAAGATACGCAGTATTTT
CSASPPQIRKDTQYF
>TRBV7-2|NA|NA|TRBJ2-5
TGTGCCAGCAGCCCAGCTAGGGGGGAAGAGACCCAGTACTTC
CASSPARGEETQYF
>TRBV19|NA|NA|TRBJ1-5
TGTGCCAGTAGTATGACTCTTACCTATCAGCCCCAGCATTTT
CASSMTLTYQPQHF
>TRBV15|TRBD1|NA|TRBJ2-7
TGTGCCACCAGCAGAGATTTCAGGACAGGGGGCGAGCAGTACTTC
CATSRDFRTGGEQYF
>TRBV7-3|NA|few|TRBJ1-6
TGTGCCAGCAGCTTAGGGACCACCTATAATTCACCCCTCCACTTT
CASSLGTTYNSPLHF
>TRBV6-5|NA|NA|TRBJ1-3
TGTGCCAGCAGTTACTACGAGGGTACTGGAAACACCATATATTTT
CASSYYEGTGNTIYF
>TRBV11-3|NA|NA|TRBJ2-3
TGTGCCAGCAGCAAGGGACAACCGGGAGGCACAGATACGCAGTATTTT
CASSKGQPGGTDTQYF
>TRBV24-1|NA|NA|TRBJ1-2
TGTGCCACCAGTGATTTCCCCATAGGTGGCTACACCTTC
CATSDFPIGGYTF
>TRBV21-1|NA|NA|TRBJ2-3
TGTGCCAGCAGCAAAGGGACTAACGTCGATTTCGACACAGATACGCAGTATTTT
CASSKGTNVDFDTDTQYF
>TRBV7-9|NA|NA|TRBJ1-1
TGTGCCAGCAGCTCTCCGGCGCGGCGGGGCACTGAAGCTTTCTTT
CASSSPARRGTEAFF
>TRBV6-1|NA|once|TRBJ1-6
TGTGCCAGCAGTCAGAACCCGGGTTCACCCCTCCACTTT
CASSQNPGSPLHF
>TRBV6-1|NA|NA|TRBJ2-7
TGTGCCAGCAGGGCGATAGGGACATCCGAGAAATACGAGCAGTACTTC
CASRAIGTSEKYEQYF
>TRBV19|NA|few|TRBJ1-1
TGTGCCAGTAGTCATTCCGGGGGACGGACTGAAGCTTTCTTT
CASSHSGGRTEAFF
>TRBV11-2|NA|NA|TRBJ2-1
TGTGCCAGCAGCTTAGTAACCTCCTACAATGAGCAGTTCTTC
CASSLVTSYNEQFF